This T cell receptor (beta chain) was obtained from a study of T-cell reconstitution after alpha-beta-depleted transplantation in children. Trimming pared 3 bases from V and 0 bases from J, leaving 9 bases between. The CDR3 runs 13 residues. CDR1 DFQATT and CDR2 SNEGSKA come from the germline V gene (reference sequence). TCRbeta library construction was performed incorporating unique molecular identifiers. One entry per CDR3 protein results from TCRdb running MiXCR on the PCR reads. This table holds about 540,000 distinct CDR3 sequences, around 17% found once. The V and J genes are TRBV20-1 and TRBJ2-7; D is perhaps TRBD1 or TRBD2 (5 bases each). The source of this sequence is a human donor who donated a stem cell graft to a child with acute lymphoblastic leukemia. Sequencing was performed on PBMCs from the stem cell graft donor, taken from the stem cell graft. The CDR3 nucleotides are TGCAGTGCTAGTTCCGGGGCCTCCTACGAGCAGTACTTC. Protein: CSASSGASYEQYF.